This T cell receptor (beta chain) was profiled in a study of Graves' ophthalmopathy and Graves' hyperthyroidism. This clonotype has a handful of counts. From RNA, the CDR3 regions of TCR beta chains were amplified and sequenced. First-round RT-PCR used HTBI primers; second-round multiplex PCR followed. A single record per CDR3 protein comes from TCRdb applying MiXCR to the multiplex PCR reads. The data contain 650,000 to 900,000 distinct CDR3 sequences, roughly 40% of them singletons. The V and J ends lost 5 bases and 0 bases respectively, with 13 bases between them. This CDR3 comprises 15 residues. The germline gives CDR1 SEHNR, CDR2 FQNEAQ (reference sequence).

Input material: peripheral blood. This receptor was obtained from an adult man with Graves' ophthalmopathy. The V gene is TRBV7-9, the J gene TRBJ2-5; D might be TRBD2 (7 bases). The CDR3 loop is CASSQGGEHQETQYF. In nucleotides, the CDR3 is TGTGCCAGCAGCCAAGGGGGGGAGCACCAAGAGACCCAGTACTTC.